The entry below gives a single T cell receptor (beta chain) sequence along with its context. Its antigen is currently unknown. A sort by CD45RO/CCR7/CD25/CD127/CD95/CD27 yielded CD4+ naive, central memory, regulatory and stem cell-like memory cells. Germline CDR1 is SGHRS and CDR2 is YFSETQ. The V gene lost 0 bases and the J gene lost 0 bases, with 7 bases spanning the gap. This CDR3 has 15 residues. Reverse transcribing all isolated RNA meant expressed TCRB transcripts were sequenced. TCRdb's table, derived via immunoSEQ multiplex PCR, lists solely in-frame clones and lacks some. This sample has approximately 40,000 clones; roughly 50% occur once, and the top ten carry 0.2% to 0.3%. This record comes from a study of beta chain features in type 1 diabetes. Whole-study results and caveats: In the patient group, naive, central memory and Treg TCRB repertoires seemed more alike than in the healthy donor group. Insertions at VDJ junctions were less frequent in type 1 diabetes patients. These patients also deleted more nucleotides at the same junctions.

This chain joins TRBV5-1 and TRBJ1-5; D is undetermined. Sequencing input: stem cell memory CD4+ T cells from blood. The receptor's source is a woman in her 30s in good health. CDR3: CASSLEPVSNQPQHF. CDR3 nucleotides: TGCGCCAGCAGCTTGGAACCGGTTAGCAATCAGCCCCAGCATTTT.